The 4 T cell receptor beta chains presented below share a single source sample, sequenced in a study of cytomegalovirus exposure and HLA in healthy donors. The PCR ran on 60 Vbeta and 13 Jbeta primers. Clones were read by immunoSEQ multiplex PCR, and TCRdb kept only the in-frame ones, dropping some. The sample comprises about 190,000 clones, 80% of which are singletons, and about 6% rests with the top ten. The sample consisted of PBMCs. All receptors derive from a man aged 40-50 years in good health and CMV-seropositive.

This clone was counted between two and nine times. The V call is TRBV30, the J call TRBJ1-5, with D possibly TRBD1 on 5 matching bases. Germline V gene lookup returns CDR1 GTSNPN and CDR2 SVGIG (reference sequence). Trimming removed 0 bases from V and 2 bases from J, with 14 bases in between. This CDR3 region has 16 residues. CDR3 in DNA: TGTGCCTGGAGTGTGGGCCTAAGGGGCCGCAATCAGCCCCAGCATTTT. The encoded protein is CAWSVGLRGRNQPQHF.

V usage is TRBV18 and J usage is TRBJ2-7; perhaps TRBD1 as D (5 bases). Between the trimmed V and J ends, which lost 6 bases and 5 bases, there was a span of 11 bases. The CDR3 runs to 12 residues. CDR1 is KGHSH, CDR2 LQKENI, per germline. Here the CDR3 DNA reads TGTGCCAGCTCCCCGTTCAGGGACGAGCAGTACTTC. Its protein is CASSPFRDEQYF.

This chain connects TRBV7-2 to TRBJ2-7; perhaps TRBD1 as D (6 bases). V shed 3 bases and J shed 1 base, with 16 bases lying between them. In germline, CDR1 is SGHTA, CDR2 FQGNSA. The CDR3 extends over 16 amino acids. The CDR3 DNA follows: TGTGCCAGCAGCTTGCAAACAGGGAGATATTCCTACGAGCAGTACTTC. Amino acid sequence: CASSLQTGRYSYEQYF.

This clone has just a few counts. This chain joins TRBV4-2 and TRBJ2-2; possible D gene TRBD2, 6 bases. This CDR3 contains 16 residues. V dropped 1 base and J dropped 3 bases, with 12 bases sitting between them. Germline CDR1 and CDR2: LGHNA and YNFKEQ. CDR3: CASSQGGGRDTGELFF. The CDR3 DNA reads TGTGCCAGCAGCCAAGGGGGAGGACGCGACACCGGGGAGCTGTTTTTT.